A selection of T cell receptor beta chains follows, all from one sample in a study of shared clonotypes between healthy human individuals. The assay was immunoSEQ multiplex PCR, and TCRdb's table has in-frame clones only and misses some. In the table there are approximately 1,500,000 clones, nearly 99% of which are singletons. Sequenced material: naive CD4+ T cells sorted from blood. The receptors were gathered from a young man in good health. CDR3s include the opening cysteine and the closing phenylalanine or tryptophan. The order of the fields is V gene, CDR3 length, D gene, J gene, clone size, CDR3 protein, CDR3 DNA. A D gene is named only where the DNA matches it firmly. The size field is filled for only some rows; it gives once, few, many or a size class.

>TRBV5-1|16|TRBD2|TRBJ2-3|NA
CASSLGLAESTDTQYF
TGCGCCAGCAGCTTGGGACTAGCGGAGAGCACAGATACGCAGTATTTT
>TRBV7-9|15|NA|TRBJ2-1|NA
CASSLGGVVYNEQFF
TGTGCCAGCAGCTTGGGGGGAGTGGTCTACAATGAGCAGTTCTTC
>TRBV6-1|16|TRBD2|TRBJ2-1|NA
CASREPGLAGKNEQFF
TGTGCCAGCAGGGAACCGGGACTAGCGGGGAAGAATGAGCAGTTCTTC
>TRBV9|15|TRBD1|TRBJ2-7|NA
CASSVSSGTDYEQYF
TGTGCCAGCAGCGTTAGTTCCGGGACAGACTACGAGCAGTACTTC
>TRBV29-1|12|TRBD1|TRBJ2-7|once
CSGGQSSYEQYF
TGCAGCGGGGGACAGAGCTCCTACGAGCAGTACTTC
>TRBV29-1|14|NA|TRBJ2-3|NA
CSVALGLTTDTQYF
TGCAGCGTTGCCCTGGGACTTACCACAGATACGCAGTATTTT
>TRBV27|14|NA|TRBJ2-5|NA
CASRQTGWGETQYF
TGTGCCAGCAGGCAGACAGGCTGGGGGGAGACCCAGTACTTC
>TRBV29-1|13|NA|TRBJ2-7|NA
CSVWGWENSEQYF
TGCAGCGTCTGGGGTTGGGAGAATTCCGAGCAGTACTTC
>TRBV29-1|12|NA|TRBJ2-7|NA
CSVGLASYEQYF
TGCAGCGTTGGGCTAGCATCCTACGAGCAGTACTTC
>TRBV5-1|14|TRBD2|TRBJ2-1|NA
CASSPGLAGDEQFF
TGCGCCAGCAGCCCGGGACTAGCGGGCGATGAGCAGTTCTTC
>TRBV6-1|15|NA|TRBJ1-4|NA
CASSDRWKSNEKLFF
TGTGCCAGCAGTGATAGATGGAAAAGCAATGAAAAACTGTTTTTT
>TRBV28|16|NA|TRBJ2-7|NA
CASRPWGGLSSYEQYF
TGTGCCAGCAGACCCTGGGGTGGGCTTAGCTCCTACGAGCAGTACTTC
>TRBV7-8|14|TRBD1|TRBJ2-1|NA
CASIPRTGNYEQFF
TGTGCCAGCATTCCAAGGACAGGGAATTATGAGCAGTTCTTC
>TRBV27|16|NA|TRBJ1-1|NA
CASSSNLTGGNTEAFF
TGTGCCAGTAGTTCAAACCTAACAGGAGGAAACACTGAAGCTTTCTTT
>TRBV28|13|TRBD1|TRBJ2-2|once
CASAGGAPGELFF
TGTGCCAGCGCAGGGGGCGCGCCCGGGGAGCTGTTTTTT
>TRBV6-5|15|TRBD2|TRBJ2-7|once
CASSYPGTSGRVVYF
TGTGCCAGCAGTTACCCGGGGACTAGCGGGAGAGTTGTGTACTTC
>TRBV10-1|16|NA|TRBJ1-1|NA
CASSEDRPNPVGEAFF
TGCGCCAGCAGTGAGGACCGACCGAACCCCGTTGGTGAAGCTTTCTTT
>TRBV19|15|TRBD1|TRBJ1-4|NA
CASRGTGDTNEKLFF
TGTGCCAGTAGGGGTACAGGGGATACTAATGAAAAACTGTTTTTT
>TRBV18|13|NA|TRBJ2-5|NA
CASSPRYQETQYF
TGTGCCAGCTCACCTCGGTACCAAGAGACCCAGTACTTC
>TRBV18|15|TRBD1|TRBJ1-1|NA
CASSTDRGSNTEAFF
TGTGCCAGCTCAACCGACAGGGGAAGCAACACTGAAGCTTTCTTT
>TRBV7-6|13|NA|TRBJ1-1|NA
CASSFYTNTEAFF
TGTGCCAGCAGCTTTTACACCAACACTGAAGCTTTCTTT
>TRBV7-9|13|TRBD1|TRBJ1-1|once
CASGRQGRTEAFF
TGTGCCAGCGGTAGACAGGGCCGTACTGAAGCTTTCTTT
>TRBV14|12|NA|TRBJ2-5|NA
CASSPTQETQYF
TGTGCCAGCAGCCCCACCCAAGAGACCCAGTACTTC
>TRBV28|17|NA|TRBJ2-6|NA
CASSLAGDLSGANVLTF
TGTGCCAGCAGTTTAGCCGGCGATCTCTCTGGGGCCAACGTCCTGACTTTC
>TRBV5-1|14|NA|TRBJ2-3|NA
CASSLGASTDTQYF
TGCGCCAGCAGCTTGGGGGCCAGCACAGATACGCAGTATTTT
>TRBV29-1|12|NA|TRBJ2-7|NA
CSVEESSSEQYF
TGCAGCGTTGAAGAGAGCTCTTCGGAGCAGTACTTC
>TRBV11-1|13|NA|TRBJ2-3|once
CASSSHREDTQYF
TGTGCCAGCAGTTCACACAGGGAGGATACGCAGTATTTT